This T cell receptor beta chain was retrieved from a study of technical replicates of blood from four donors. The V end was cut by 3 bases, the J end by 2 bases, with 13 bases between. In germline, CDR1 is LNHDA, CDR2 SQIVND (reference sequence). The CDR3 is made up of 15 amino acids. The repertoire was sequenced with immunoSEQ multiplex PCR; TCRdb's copy has only in-frame clones and lacks some. The sample shows about 94,000 clones, almost 97% of them seen only once. The specimen was T cells isolated from PBMCs. J is TRBJ1-2 and V is TRBV19; D unclear. The receptor's source is a human donor in good health. Here the CDR3 reads CASSIDRGPNYGYTF. The CDR3 region has the DNA TGTGCCAGTAGTATCGATCGAGGGCCGAACTATGGCTACACCTTC.